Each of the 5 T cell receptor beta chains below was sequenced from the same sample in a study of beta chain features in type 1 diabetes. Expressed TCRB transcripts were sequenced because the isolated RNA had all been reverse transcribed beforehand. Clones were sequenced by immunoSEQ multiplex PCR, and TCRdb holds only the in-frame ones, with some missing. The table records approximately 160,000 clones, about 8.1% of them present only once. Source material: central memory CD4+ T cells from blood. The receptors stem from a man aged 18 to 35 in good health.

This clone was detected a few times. The CDR3 loop is CAWSVDPGNQPQHF. CDR3 DNA: TGTGCCTGGAGTGTAGACCCAGGAAATCAGCCCCAGCATTTT. V is TRBV30 and J is TRBJ1-5; no firm D call. Germline V gene data show CDR1 as GTSNPN and CDR2 as SVGIG (reference sequence). V lost 0 bases, J lost 4 bases, and 10 bases lay in between. The CDR3 spans 14 residues. Full variable domain (missing parts from reference TRBV30 and TRBJ1-5): SQTIHQWPATLVQPVGSPLSLECTVEGTSNPNLYWYRQAAGRGLQLLFYSVGIGQISSEVPQNLSASRPQDRQFILSSKKLLLSDSGFYLCAWSVDPGNQPQHFGDGTRLSIL.

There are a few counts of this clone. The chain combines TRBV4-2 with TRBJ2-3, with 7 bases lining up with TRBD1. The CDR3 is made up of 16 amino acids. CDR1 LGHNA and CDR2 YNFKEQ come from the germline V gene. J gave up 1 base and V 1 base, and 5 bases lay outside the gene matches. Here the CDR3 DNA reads TGTGCCAGCAGCCAAGTTAAGGGGACAGGCACAGATACGCAGTATTTT. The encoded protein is CASSQVKGTGTDTQYF.

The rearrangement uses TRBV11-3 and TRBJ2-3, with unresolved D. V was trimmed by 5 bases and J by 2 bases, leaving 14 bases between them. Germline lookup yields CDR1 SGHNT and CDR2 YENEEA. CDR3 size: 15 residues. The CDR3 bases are TGTGCCAGCAGCGAGCGTGGCGCTTACACAGATACGCAGTATTTT. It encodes CASSERGAYTDTQYF.

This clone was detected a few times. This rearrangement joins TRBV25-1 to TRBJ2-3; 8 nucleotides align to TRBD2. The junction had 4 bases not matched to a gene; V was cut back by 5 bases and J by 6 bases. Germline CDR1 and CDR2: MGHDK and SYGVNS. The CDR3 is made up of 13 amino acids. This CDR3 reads CASSLAGPDTQYF. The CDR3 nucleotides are TGTGCCAGCAGTCTAGCGGGTCCCGATACGCAGTATTTT.

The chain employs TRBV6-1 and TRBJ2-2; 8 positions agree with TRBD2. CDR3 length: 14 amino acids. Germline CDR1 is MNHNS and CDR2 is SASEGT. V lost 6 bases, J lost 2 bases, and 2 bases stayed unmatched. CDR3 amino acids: CASRAGGNTGELFF. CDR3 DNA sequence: TGTGCCAGCAGGGCGGGGGGAAACACCGGGGAGCTGTTTTTT.